This paragraph reports one T cell receptor (beta chain). Its cognate antigen is unknown. The Oncomine TCR Beta short-read assay generated sequence data from the DNA of cultured CD4+ T cells. One entry per CDR3 protein results from TCRdb running MiXCR on the PCR reads. The data hold some 13,000 distinct CDR3 sequences, with roughly 30% observed a single time. The CDR3 is made up of 16 amino acids. J gave up 2 bases and V 4 bases, and 11 bases lay outside the gene matches. CDR1 and CDR2 (germline): SGHVS, FQNEAQ. This sample was included in a study of vaccination and CD4 T cells after COVID-19. Study overall: Convalescents were six males and four females, two of them Hispanic.

Treatment: roughly 10-day PBMC culture with coronavirus spike peptide pools or control peptides (ViraFEST assay). ViraFEST enlarged antigen-specific T cell populations with peptide pools and afterwards sequenced TCRs. This clonotype was sampled from a human donor who had recovered from COVID-19. The chain has TRBV7-8 and TRBJ2-7; TRBD2 agrees at 7 bases. Sequenced material: CD4+ T cells from blood, cultured in vitro, taken after SARS-CoV-2 vaccination. CDR3 nucleotides: TGTGCCAGCAGCTACGGTCCGGGCGGGAGTCCCTACGAGCAGTACTTC. It codes for CASSYGPGGSPYEQYF.